This TCR beta chain was identified in a study of technical replicates of blood from a few donors. The protocol was immunoSEQ multiplex PCR, while the TCRdb copy is restricted to in-frame clones and leaves out a portion. The profile shows approximately 87,000 clones, 85% to 95% of them singletons. The clonotype originates from a human donor in good health. Sequencing was performed on T cells isolated from PBMCs.

The CDR3 DNA is TGCGCCAGCAGCCAAACCCTTTCGACAGGGGTAAATCCCACTGAAGCTTTCTTT. This encodes CASSQTLSTGVNPTEAFF. The chain has TRBV4-3 and TRBJ1-1; 8 positions agree with TRBD1. The trim removed 2 bases at V and 4 bases at J, leaving 15 bases unmatched. Germline V lookup: CDR1 LGHNA, CDR2 YSLEER. This CDR3 has 18 residues.